The clone carrying this TCR beta chain has a handful of counts. This sample is part of a study of T cell changes during pregnancy in multiple sclerosis. CDR3 size: 15 residues. CDR1 and CDR2 from the germline V gene are SGHKS and YYEKEE (reference sequence). V lost 2 bases and J 5 bases, leaving 16 bases between the germline ends. Clones were sequenced by immunoSEQ multiplex PCR, and TCRdb holds only the in-frame ones, with some missing. The data show about 11,000 clones, around 89% seen once. The specimen comprised CD8+ T cells from peripheral blood mononuclear cells, sampled in the first trimester of pregnancy. This chain joins TRBV5-5 and TRBJ1-2; D is uncertain. The TCR comes from a female donor in good health, enrolled as a control in a pregnancy study. The CDR3 nucleotides are TGTGCCAGCAGCTTAGGATTCGGAGAACTTTATGGCTACACCTTC. The encoded protein is CASSLGFGELYGYTF.